These 25 T cell receptor beta chains came from one sample sequenced in a study of PD-1 blockade in classical Hodgkin lymphoma. Sequencing was performed with immunoSEQ multiplex PCR; in TCRdb, only in-frame clones are kept and a portion is missing. This sample has approximately 17,000 clones, with approximately 80% found just once. All the patients suffered relapse after autologous stem cell transplantation, and brentuximab vedotin exposure differed. Magnetic depletion of unwanted cells isolated CD4+ T cells from thawed PBMCs. Sequenced here: CD4+ T cells from blood, sampled at baseline. Receptors were obtained from a human donor with classical Hodgkin lymphoma.

The rearrangement uses TRBV4-1 and TRBJ1-1; D is possibly TRBD1 (6 bases). Germline CDR1 and CDR2: MGHRA and YSYEKL. The V gene lost 2 bases and the J gene lost 4 bases, with 14 bases spanning the gap. CDR3 length: 15 residues. The CDR3: CASSQSPGAGTEAFF. CDR3 bases: TGCGCCAGCAGCCAAAGTCCGGGGGCCGGCACTGAAGCTTTCTTT.

The chain employs TRBV5-6 and TRBJ1-5, with 7 bases that match TRBD1. Germline V lookup: CDR1 SGHDT, CDR2 YYEEEE. The V segment lost 3 bases and the J segment 1 base; nucleotides outside the gene matches: 1. The CDR3 totals 14 residues. The CDR3 coding sequence is TGTGCCAGCAGCTCACAGGGGAGCAATCAGCCCCAGCATTTT. Translated: CASSSQGSNQPQHF.

V is TRBV6-1 and J is TRBJ1-5; D is uncertain. CDR3 length: 17 amino acids. Germline lookup yields CDR1 MNHNS and CDR2 SASEGT. The germline V and J ends were trimmed by 0 bases and 3 bases, with 15 bases remaining between them. The CDR3 region is CASSEAQASLINQPQHF. The CDR3 DNA reads as TGTGCCAGCAGTGAAGCGCAGGCTTCCCTGATCAATCAGCCCCAGCATTTT.

The V and J genes are TRBV28 and TRBJ2-1, with D perhaps TRBD1 (6 bases). V dropped 3 bases and J dropped 4 bases, with 31 bases sitting between them. This CDR3 spans 21 amino acids. Germline CDR1 reads MDHEN; CDR2 reads SYDVKM. The CDR3 sequence is CASSFGLFTGRYEGVYNEQFF. Written as DNA, the CDR3 is TGTGCCAGCAGTTTCGGCCTCTTTACGGGACGGTATGAGGGGGTATACAATGAGCAGTTCTTC. Using reference TRBV28 and TRBJ2-1 for the parts outside the CDR3, the full variable domain is DVKVTQSSRYLVKRTGEKVFLECVQDMDHENMFWYRQDPGLGLRLIYFSYDVKMKEKGDIPEGYSVSREKKERFSLILESASTNQTSMYLCASSFGLFTGRYEGVYNEQFFGPGTRLTVL.

V and J are TRBV12-5 and TRBJ1-5; the D gene is possibly TRBD1 (6 bases). Trimming took off 9 bases at V and 5 bases at J, with 11 bases between the two ends. The CDR3 length is 12 residues. Per germline, CDR1 LGHNT and CDR2 FRNRAP. The CDR3 protein is CASRGSDQPQHF. CDR3 DNA sequence: TGTGCTAGCAGGGGTTCGGATCAGCCCCAGCATTTT.

The chain recombines TRBV6-5 with TRBJ2-5, with no clear D. The germline V gene has CDR1 MNHEY and CDR2 SVGAGI. The germline V and J ends were trimmed by 0 bases and 6 bases, with 11 bases remaining between them. This CDR3 spans 14 amino acids. The chain's CDR3 is CASSYSSPGKTQYF. In nucleotides, the CDR3 is TGTGCCAGCAGTTACTCTAGCCCCGGAAAGACCCAGTACTTC.

The chain carries TRBV6-6 and TRBJ2-3, with D perhaps matching TRBD1 or TRBD2 (5 bases each). The germline gives CDR1 MNHNY, CDR2 SVGAGI (reference sequence). This CDR3 has 12 amino acids. Between the trimmed V and J ends, which lost 6 bases and 2 bases, there was a span of 6 bases. This CDR3 reads CASRGPTDTQYF. The CDR3 nucleotides read TGTGCCAGCAGGGGACCCACAGATACGCAGTATTTT.

The chain combines TRBV9 with TRBJ1-1; a weak D match, TRBD1 (5 bases). Between the trimmed V and J ends, which lost 4 bases and 0 bases, there was a span of 13 bases. The CDR3 loop spans 15 amino acids. Germline V gives CDR1 SGDLS, CDR2 YYNGEE. DNA for the CDR3: TGTGCCAGCAGCCCGCAGACAGTCATGAACACTGAAGCTTTCTTT. The encoded protein is CASSPQTVMNTEAFF.

V and J are TRBV2 and TRBJ2-5, with 8 bases matching TRBD2. The trim removed 4 bases at V and 4 bases at J, leaving 8 bases unmatched. The CDR3 has 15 amino acids. Germline V gene sequence: CDR1 SNHLY, CDR2 FYNNEI. The CDR3 spells CASSAERGFGETQYF. CDR3 sequence (DNA): TGTGCCAGCAGTGCTGAGCGGGGGTTTGGAGAGACCCAGTACTTC.

This clone occurred a few times. The V gene is TRBV7-2, the J gene TRBJ1-1; TRBD1 matches 9 bases. The V segment lost 5 bases and the J segment 5 bases; nucleotides outside the gene matches: 3. CDR1 is SGHTA, CDR2 FQGNSA, per germline. This CDR3 region has 13 residues. The chain's CDR3 is CASSTGGSTEAFF. The DNA for the CDR3 is TGTGCCAGCAGCACAGGGGGCTCGACTGAAGCTTTCTTT.

This clone showed up just a few times. The gene calls are TRBV5-1 and TRBJ1-6, with D hard to call. The length of the CDR3 is 12 residues. Germline V gives CDR1 SGHRS, CDR2 YFSETQ. V dropped 0 bases and J dropped 12 bases, with 7 bases sitting between them. For the CDR3, the DNA is TGCGCCAGCAGCTTGGCCGGTGGACCCCTCCACTTT. Translation gives CASSLAGGPLHF.

V gene TRBV9 combines with J gene TRBJ1-1; D perhaps matches TRBD1 (5 bases). Trimming pared 0 bases from V and 1 base from J, leaving 13 bases between. Germline CDR1 and CDR2: SGDLS and YYNGEE. The CDR3 has 16 amino acids. The CDR3 sequence is CASSVGVGVGNTEAFF. Here the CDR3 DNA reads TGTGCCAGCAGCGTAGGGGTGGGGGTTGGGAACACTGAAGCTTTCTTT.

This chain joins TRBV6-5 and TRBJ2-7; 9 nucleotides agree with TRBD2. CDR1 and CDR2 from the germline V gene are MNHEY and SVGAGI. The length of the CDR3 is 14 residues. Trimming at V came to 5 bases and at J to 4 bases, leaving 6 bases not matched to a gene. Here the CDR3 reads CASSRLAVRYEQYF. The CDR3 bases are TGTGCCAGCAGTCGACTAGCGGTTCGGTACGAGCAGTACTTC.

The chain uses TRBV9 and TRBJ2-2; no firm D call. Per the germline V gene, CDR1 is SGDLS and CDR2 is YYNGEE. V was clipped by 3 bases and J by 0 bases, with 6 bases between them. The CDR3 is 14 amino acids. The CDR3 DNA follows: TGTGCCAGCAGCGATCCGGCGAACACCGGGGAGCTGTTTTTT. Its translation: CASSDPANTGELFF.

The V call is TRBV28, the J call TRBJ1-2, with a tentative D call TRBD1 (6 bases). CDR3 size: 14 residues. Germline loops: CDR1 MDHEN, CDR2 SYDVKM. V gave up 6 bases and J gave up 5 bases, with 16 bases separating them. CDR3 sequence: CASRPPNREYGYTF. CDR3 DNA sequence: TGTGCCAGCAGACCCCCGAACAGGGAATATGGCTACACCTTC.

The V and J genes are TRBV30 and TRBJ1-2; D not certain. Trimming removed 4 bases from V and 2 bases from J, with 5 bases in between. CDR1 is GTSNPN, CDR2 SVGIG, per germline (reference sequence). The CDR3 extends over 11 amino acids. This CDR3 is CAWTQNYGYTF. DNA of the CDR3: TGTGCCTGGACACAGAACTATGGCTACACCTTC.

The CDR3 region is CASSLYRFREQYF. In nucleotides, the CDR3 is TGTGCCAGCAGTTTATATAGGTTTAGGGAGCAGTACTTC. The J gene is TRBJ2-7, the V gene TRBV27, with D unresolved. The CDR3 totals 13 residues. Germline V CDR1 and CDR2: MNHEY, SMNVEV (reference sequence). V lost 1 base, J lost 7 bases, and 11 bases lay in between.

The chain recombines TRBV19 with TRBJ1-2, with D possibly matching TRBD1 (6 bases). Germline loops: CDR1 LNHDA, CDR2 SQIVND (reference sequence). Trimming removed 6 bases at V and 5 bases at J, with 25 bases between. CDR3 length: 17 amino acids. The CDR3 DNA reads as TGTGCCAGTAGCCCCACGGGGTATGTACAGGGAGCATATGGCTACACCTTC. This sequence encodes CASSPTGYVQGAYGYTF.

The chain joins TRBV5-1 to TRBJ2-3, with a tentative D call TRBD2 (5 bases). Germline V gene sequence: CDR1 SGHRS, CDR2 YFSETQ. This CDR3 is 14 amino acids long. Trimming took 0 bases from V and 2 from J, leaving 7 bases between them. This CDR3 is CASSLAGDTDTQYF. CDR3 sequence (DNA): TGCGCCAGCAGCTTGGCCGGGGACACAGATACGCAGTATTTT.

The gene calls are TRBV10-2 and TRBJ1-3; no reliable D call. V gave up 6 bases and J gave up 0 bases, with 9 bases separating them. Germline CDR1 reads WSHSY; CDR2 reads SAAADI. CDR3 length: 14 amino acids. For the CDR3, the DNA is TGCGCCAGCAGGGACGGCAGCTCTGGAAACACCATATATTTT. Amino acid sequence: CASRDGSSGNTIYF.

The J gene is TRBJ2-1, the V gene TRBV5-1; D is ambiguous. V dropped 1 base and J dropped 4 bases, with 9 bases sitting between them. CDR3 size: 14 residues. Germline CDR1 is SGHRS and CDR2 is YFSETQ. DNA for the CDR3: TGCGCCAGCAGCTTGACCCCAGGTTACAATGAGCAGTTCTTC. Translating gives CASSLTPGYNEQFF. The full variable domain, its missing parts supplied by reference TRBV5-1 and TRBJ2-1, is KAGVTQTPRYLIKTRGQQVTLSCSPISGHRSVSWYQQTPGQGLQFLFEYFSETQRNKGNFPGRFSGRQFSNSRSEMNVSTLELGDSALYLCASSLTPGYNEQFFGPGTRLTVL.

The chain employs TRBV5-1 and TRBJ2-5; tentatively, D is TRBD1 (6 bases). The CDR3 contains 15 residues. CDR1 and CDR2 (germline): SGHRS, YFSETQ. The germline V and J ends were trimmed by 2 bases and 1 base, with 12 bases remaining between them. As DNA, the CDR3 is TGCGCCAGCAGCTTTGGGGACATGATCCAAGAGACCCAGTACTTC. Its translation: CASSFGDMIQETQYF.

The DNA of the CDR3 is TGTGCCAGTAGTATAGGTTGGACAGGCTATGGCTACACCTTC. Encoded protein: CASSIGWTGYGYTF. This sequence joins TRBV19 and TRBJ1-2; the match to TRBD1 covers 7 bases. Germline CDR1 reads LNHDA; CDR2 reads SQIVND (reference sequence). V shed 1 base and J 4 bases; nucleotides not matched to a gene: 3. This CDR3 is built from 14 residues.

J is TRBJ1-2 and V is TRBV10-3; 7 positions match TRBD1. The CDR3 totals 14 residues. Germline CDR1 is ENHRY and CDR2 is SYGVKD. V shed 0 bases and J 12 bases; nucleotides not matched to a gene: 10. CDR3 coding DNA: TGTGCCATCAGTGAGTCAGGGAGACAGGGAGGGAACACCTTC. Translation: CAISESGRQGGNTF.

The chain combines TRBV18 with TRBJ1-5, with D hard to call. V was trimmed by 1 base and J by 8 bases, leaving 15 bases between them. The CDR3 sequence is 15 residues long. CDR1 KGHSH and CDR2 LQKENI come from the germline V gene. The CDR3 nucleotides read TGTGCCAGCTCACCACAGTCCGGCCCCGGGGAGCCCCAGCATTTT. Amino acid sequence: CASSPQSGPGEPQHF.